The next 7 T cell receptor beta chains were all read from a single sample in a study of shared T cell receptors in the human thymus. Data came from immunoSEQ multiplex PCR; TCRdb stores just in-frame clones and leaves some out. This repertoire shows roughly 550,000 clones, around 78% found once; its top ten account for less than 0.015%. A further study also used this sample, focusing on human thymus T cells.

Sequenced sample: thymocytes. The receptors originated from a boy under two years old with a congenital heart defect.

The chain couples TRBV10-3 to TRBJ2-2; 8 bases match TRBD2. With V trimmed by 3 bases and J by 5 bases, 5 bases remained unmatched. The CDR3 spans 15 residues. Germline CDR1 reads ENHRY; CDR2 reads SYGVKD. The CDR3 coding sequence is TGTGCCATCAGTGATGTCGGGAGGGGAACCGGGGAGCTGTTTTTT. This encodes CAISDVGRGTGELFF.

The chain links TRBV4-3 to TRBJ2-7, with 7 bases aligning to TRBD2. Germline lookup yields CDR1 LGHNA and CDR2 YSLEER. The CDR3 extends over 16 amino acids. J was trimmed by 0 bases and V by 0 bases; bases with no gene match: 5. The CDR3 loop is CASSQESGGSSYEQYF. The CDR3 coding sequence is TGCGCCAGCAGCCAAGAATCGGGCGGGAGCTCCTACGAGCAGTACTTC.

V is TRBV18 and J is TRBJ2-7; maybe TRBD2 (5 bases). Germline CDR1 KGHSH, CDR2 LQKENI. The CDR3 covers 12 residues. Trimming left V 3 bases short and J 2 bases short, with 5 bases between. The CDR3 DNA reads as TGTGCCAGCTCACCCGGGACCTACGAGCAGTACTTC. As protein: CASSPGTYEQYF.

The CDR3 DNA reads as TGTGCCAGCAGTCAGACCCGGGACAGGGGGACTGAAGCTTTCTTT. Its translation is CASSQTRDRGTEAFF. The rearrangement links TRBV7-9 to TRBJ1-1; 11 bases are a match to TRBD1. The CDR3 has 15 residues. J was trimmed by 5 bases and V by 6 bases; bases with no gene match: 8. Germline-derived CDR1 and CDR2 are SEHNR and FQNEAQ (reference sequence).

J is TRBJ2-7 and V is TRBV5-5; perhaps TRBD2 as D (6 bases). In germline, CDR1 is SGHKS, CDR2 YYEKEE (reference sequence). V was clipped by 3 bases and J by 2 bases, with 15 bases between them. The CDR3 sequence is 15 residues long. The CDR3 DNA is TGTGCCAGCAGCTCACACCCGGGGGAGACCTACGAGCAGTACTTC. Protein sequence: CASSSHPGETYEQYF.

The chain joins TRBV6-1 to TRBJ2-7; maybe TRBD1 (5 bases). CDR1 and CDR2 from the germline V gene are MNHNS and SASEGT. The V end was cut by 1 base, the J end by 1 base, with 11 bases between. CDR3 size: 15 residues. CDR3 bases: TGTGCCAGCAGTGAAGTCAGGGAACCTTCCTACGAGCAGTACTTC. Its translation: CASSEVREPSYEQYF.

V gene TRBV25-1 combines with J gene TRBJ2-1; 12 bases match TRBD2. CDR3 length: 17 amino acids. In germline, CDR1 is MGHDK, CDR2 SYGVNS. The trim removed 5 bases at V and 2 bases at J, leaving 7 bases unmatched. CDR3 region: CASSYPRTSGTYNEQFF. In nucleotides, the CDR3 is TGTGCCAGCAGTTATCCCCGGACTAGCGGGACCTACAATGAGCAGTTCTTC.